Shown below are 16 T cell receptor beta chains from a single sample sequenced in a study of brain metastases from non-small cell lung cancer. Clones were read by immunoSEQ multiplex PCR, and TCRdb kept only the in-frame ones, dropping some. The sample lists thousands of clones; around four fifths were seen once. The specimen was primary lung tumor tissue. These receptors originate from a donor at least 40 years old with non-small cell lung cancer.

This clone has only a few counts. The gene calls are TRBV19 and TRBJ1-2; a possible D gene is TRBD1 (6 bases). Germline V gives CDR1 LNHDA, CDR2 SQIVND (reference sequence). The CDR3 runs 14 residues. The V gene lost 4 bases and the J gene lost 3 bases, with 12 bases spanning the gap. CDR3 residues: CASSNGGEYYGYTF. The CDR3, as DNA: TGTGCCAGTAGTAACGGGGGCGAGTACTATGGCTACACCTTC.

Notes on this clone: At one of its ends the junction is not consistent with the germline gene, which may arise from a read error. In nucleotides, the CDR3 is TGTGCCAGCTCACCGTTACAGGGAATGAACATTGAAGCTTTCTTT. It translates to CASSPLQGMNIEAFF. V is TRBV18 and J is TRBJ1-1; possibly TRBD1 for D (6 bases). The CDR3 sequence is 15 residues long. Germline V gene lookup returns CDR1 KGHSH and CDR2 LQKENI.

The chain joins TRBV10-3 to TRBJ2-1; tentatively, D is TRBD1 or TRBD2 (5 bases each). The CDR3 has 15 residues. Germline CDR1 and CDR2: ENHRY and SYGVKD. The V end was cut by 3 bases, the J end by 5 bases, with 14 bases between. CDR3 DNA: TGTGCCATCAGTGATACGGGACGGTTAGACAATGAGCAGTTCTTC. Protein product: CAISDTGRLDNEQFF.

The gene calls are TRBV9 and TRBJ2-5, with 14 bases matching TRBD2. The ends lost 2 bases at V and 6 bases at J; junction bases unmatched: 9. Germline V gives CDR1 SGDLS, CDR2 YYNGEE. The CDR3 is made up of 17 amino acids. The DNA of the CDR3 is TGTGCCAGCAGCGTGGAAAGACTAGCGGGGGGGCAACAGACCCAGTACTTC. It translates to CASSVERLAGGQQTQYF.

In regard to this clone: One end of the junction does not line up with germline, which may come from a read error. The rearrangement links TRBV12-3 or TRBV12-4 to TRBJ1-1, with D possibly TRBD1 on 5 matching bases. The CDR3 loop spans 13 amino acids. The CDR3 spells CASSSRQNIEAFF. The CDR3 DNA is TGTGCCAGCAGTTCCCGACAGAACATTGAAGCTTTCTTT.

A few counts support this clone. This chain connects TRBV28 to TRBJ1-2; no firm D call. V lost 5 bases, J lost 5 bases, and 9 bases lay in between. The CDR3 runs 12 residues. Germline-derived CDR1 and CDR2 are MDHEN and SYDVKM. The CDR3 region has the DNA TGTGCCAGCAGTCAAGACGGGTATGGCTACACCTTC. Its translation: CASSQDGYGYTF.

The rearrangement uses TRBV29-1 and TRBJ1-1, with D hard to call. Trimming stripped 3 bases from V and 7 bases from J, with 6 bases between. Germline-derived CDR1 and CDR2 are SQVTM and ANQGSEA. This CDR3 is 10 amino acids long. CDR3 loop: CSVDTDEAFF. In DNA, the CDR3 is TGCAGCGTTGACACTGATGAAGCTTTCTTT.

This clone was observed a single time. The chain uses TRBV14 and TRBJ2-7; D gene ambiguous. V was cut by 1 base and J by 3 bases, with 10 bases left in between. The germline gives CDR1 SGHDN, CDR2 FVKESK. The CDR3 runs to 14 residues. The CDR3 nucleotides are TGTGCCAGCAGCCAAGTGCAGATTATCTACGAGCAGTACTTC. Its translation is CASSQVQIIYEQYF. The full variable domain, in which reference TRBV14 and TRBJ2-7 provide the parts outside the CDR3, is EAGVTQFPSHSVIEKGQTVTLRCDPISGHDNLYWYRRVMGKEIKFLLHFVKESKQDESGMPNNRFLAERTGGTYSTLKVQPAELEDSGVYFCASSQVQIIYEQYFGPGTRLTVT.

This clone was counted between two and nine times. The chain recombines TRBV2 with TRBJ2-3, with a possible D match to TRBD2 (5 bases). The CDR3 is 16 amino acids. The germline V gene encodes CDR1 SNHLY and CDR2 FYNNEI. V was shortened by 1 base and J by 0 bases, with 11 bases between the two germline ends. The CDR3 DNA follows: TGTGCCAGCAGTGAAGACCTAGCAACTAGCACAGATACGCAGTATTTT. Translated: CASSEDLATSTDTQYF.

Remarks on this clone: The sample carries other DNA sequences with the same CDR3. V is TRBV2 and J is TRBJ1-2, with D possibly matching TRBD1 (5 bases). Trimming removed 2 bases from V and 5 bases from J, with 12 bases in between. This CDR3 has 14 amino acids. Germline CDR1 and CDR2: SNHLY and FYNNEI. The chain's CDR3 is CASSESTANYGYTF. CDR3 coding DNA: TGTGCCAGCAGTGAATCGACAGCAAATTATGGCTACACCTTC.

The gene calls are TRBV6-5 and TRBJ2-1; D is perhaps TRBD1 (6 bases). The CDR3 extends over 14 amino acids. The V gene lost 8 bases and the J gene lost 5 bases, with 16 bases spanning the gap. CDR1 and CDR2 from the germline V gene are MNHEY and SVGAGI. CDR3 bases: TGTGCCAGCTCAGGGGATGGGGGACACAATGAGCAGTTCTTC. Translating it yields CASSGDGGHNEQFF.

This clone has only one observation. The chain employs TRBV9 and TRBJ2-3, with 7 bases identical to TRBD1. Germline V CDR1 and CDR2: SGDLS, YYNGEE. The J segment lost 3 bases and the V segment lost 0 bases, leaving 4 bases of the junction unmatched. The CDR3 covers 15 residues. CDR3: CASSVEQGRTDTQYF. CDR3 nucleotides: TGTGCCAGCAGCGTAGAACAGGGGAGAACAGATACGCAGTATTTT. Drawing the rest from reference TRBV9 and TRBJ2-3, the complete variable domain is DSGVTQTPKHLITATGQRVTLRCSPRSGDLSVYWYQQSLDQGLQFLIQYYNGEERAKGNILERFSAQQFPDLHSELNLSSLELGDSALYFCASSVEQGRTDTQYFGPGTRLTVL.

The J gene is TRBJ2-7, the V gene TRBV5-4; D is perhaps TRBD2 (5 bases). Germline V CDR1 and CDR2: SGHNT, YYREEE (reference sequence). The CDR3 length is 12 residues. Trimming removed 2 bases from V and 4 bases from J, with 7 bases in between. As DNA, the CDR3 is TGTGCCAGCAGCTTAAGGACTTACGAGCAGTACTTC. Translation: CASSLRTYEQYF.

CDR3: CASSLGGYEQYF. DNA of the CDR3: TGTGCCAGCAGCTTAGGGGGGTACGAGCAGTACTTC. The rearrangement links TRBV13 to TRBJ2-7; D remains unclear. CDR1 and CDR2 from the germline V gene are PRHDT and FYEKMQ (reference sequence). This CDR3 spans 12 amino acids. Trimming took off 0 bases at V and 4 bases at J, with 4 bases between the two ends.

On this clone: An end of the junction differs from the germline gene, which may be a read error. Other DNA sequences from this sample encode an identical CDR3 as well. The V and J genes are TRBV9 and TRBJ1-2, with TRBD1 identical over 8 bases. Germline assignment: CDR1 SGDLS and CDR2 YYNGEE. CDR3 length: 12 residues. CDR3 nucleotides: TGTGCCAGCAACACTCTTAGGACAGGGATACACTTC. Amino acids: CASNTLRTGIHF.

CDR3 bases: TGTGCCAGCAGCTTGTACTTCGAGGGCGGCTCCTACAATGAGCAGTTCTTC. Protein: CASSLYFEGGSYNEQFF. This chain joins TRBV7-9 and TRBJ2-1, with D tentatively TRBD2 (5 bases). The CDR3 length is 17 residues. The V end lost 3 bases, the J end lost 0 bases, and 15 bases lay between the germline ends. CDR1 is SEHNR and CDR2 is FQNEAQ in the germline V gene (reference sequence).